A single sample is the source of the 10 T cell receptor beta chains below, sequenced in a study of blood T cell repertoires in COVID-19. Clones were sequenced by immunoSEQ multiplex PCR, and TCRdb holds only the in-frame ones, with some missing. The data contain about 130,000 clones, roughly 80% of them singletons. The sample comprised peripheral blood. Receptor source: a woman aged 45-60 years with acute or convalescent COVID-19.

The chain links TRBV5-1 to TRBJ1-2; D is perhaps TRBD1 (5 bases). V lost 0 bases to trimming and J lost 5 bases, with 11 bases between them. Germline lookup yields CDR1 SGHRS and CDR2 YFSETQ. The CDR3 runs to 14 residues. The CDR3 nucleotides are TGCGCCAGCAGCTTGGACAGGACCCGATATGGCTACACCTTC. Protein: CASSLDRTRYGYTF.

The rearrangement uses TRBV11-2 and TRBJ1-4; 7 bases are a match to TRBD1. The CDR3 runs 15 residues. Germline trimming cut 5 bases from V and 3 bases from J; bases unmatched to any gene: 6. CDR1 and CDR2 (germline): SGHAT, FQNNGV. The CDR3 protein is CASSIEDRPNEKLFF. CDR3 in DNA: TGTGCCAGCAGCATCGAGGACAGGCCTAATGAAAAACTGTTTTTT.

The chain carries TRBV7-7 and TRBJ1-2; a possible D gene is TRBD1 (6 bases). Germline CDR1 is SSHAT and CDR2 is FNYEAQ (reference sequence). The V end was cut by 5 bases, the J end by 7 bases, with 20 bases between. This CDR3 is 15 amino acids long. In nucleotides, the CDR3 is TGTGCCAGCAGCCGCCCGGGACAAAGAGTAGGTGGCTACACCTTC. Amino acids: CASSRPGQRVGGYTF.

This chain connects TRBV19 to TRBJ2-2, with 7 bases lining up with TRBD2. J was trimmed by 6 bases and V by 1 base; bases with no gene match: 5. The CDR3 covers 15 residues. Germline V gene sequence: CDR1 LNHDA, CDR2 SQIVND (reference sequence). CDR3 loop: CASSIAGGIPGELFF. The CDR3 nucleotides read TGTGCCAGTAGTATAGCGGGGGGAATTCCCGGGGAGCTGTTTTTT.

This chain links TRBV15 with TRBJ2-1; TRBD2 matches 10 bases. The CDR3 is made up of 18 amino acids. Germline CDR1 LNHNV, CDR2 YYDKDF (reference sequence). Trimming took 0 bases from V and 4 from J; bases not matched to a gene: 9. The CDR3 DNA follows: TGTGCCACCAGCAGAGAGGGAGATAGCGGGGGGATATACAATGAGCAGTTCTTC. Its translation is CATSREGDSGGIYNEQFF.

The chain links TRBV6-2 or TRBV6-3 to TRBJ1-2; 9 bases are shared with TRBD1. The CDR3 loop spans 13 amino acids. Germline V lookup: CDR1 MNHEY, CDR2 SVGEGT. V was pared by 5 bases and J by 7 bases, with 5 bases of the junction left unmatched. In DNA form, the CDR3 reads TGTGCCAGCAGTCTTGACAGGGGGGCTGGCTACACCTTC. Its protein product is CASSLDRGAGYTF.

The chain carries TRBV9 and TRBJ2-7, with 7 bases that match TRBD2. V trimming: 4 bases; J trimming: 3 bases; junction bases outside the gene matches: 10. The V gene's germline CDR1 is SGDLS and CDR2 YYNGEE. This CDR3 spans 15 amino acids. The CDR3 here is CASSPSAGENYEQYF. CDR3 in DNA: TGTGCCAGCAGCCCCAGTGCGGGGGAAAACTACGAGCAGTACTTC.

This chain joins TRBV5-5 and TRBJ1-5; D might be TRBD1 (6 bases). The CDR3 has 15 residues. CDR1 and CDR2 from the germline V gene are SGHKS and YYEKEE (reference sequence). The V gene lost 2 bases and the J gene lost 6 bases, with 15 bases spanning the gap. CDR3 in amino acids: CASSLQQGNAQPQHF. In DNA form, the CDR3 reads TGTGCCAGCAGCTTACAACAGGGTAACGCTCAGCCCCAGCATTTT.

The V gene is TRBV6-5, the J gene TRBJ1-2; no definite D call. In germline, CDR1 is MNHEY, CDR2 SVGAGI. V dropped 9 bases and J dropped 8 bases, with 13 bases sitting between them. This CDR3 comprises 11 residues. The CDR3 nucleotides read TGTGCCAGTCAGGAGGTTCGGGGCTACACCTTC. The encoded protein is CASQEVRGYTF.

This rearrangement joins TRBV28 to TRBJ1-2, with a possible D match to TRBD1 (5 bases). Germline loops: CDR1 MDHEN, CDR2 SYDVKM. Trimming stripped 3 bases from V and 2 bases from J, with 7 bases between. The CDR3 runs to 13 residues. The CDR3 protein is CASSFGGNYGYTF. CDR3 DNA sequence: TGTGCCAGCAGTTTCGGGGGGAACTATGGCTACACCTTC.